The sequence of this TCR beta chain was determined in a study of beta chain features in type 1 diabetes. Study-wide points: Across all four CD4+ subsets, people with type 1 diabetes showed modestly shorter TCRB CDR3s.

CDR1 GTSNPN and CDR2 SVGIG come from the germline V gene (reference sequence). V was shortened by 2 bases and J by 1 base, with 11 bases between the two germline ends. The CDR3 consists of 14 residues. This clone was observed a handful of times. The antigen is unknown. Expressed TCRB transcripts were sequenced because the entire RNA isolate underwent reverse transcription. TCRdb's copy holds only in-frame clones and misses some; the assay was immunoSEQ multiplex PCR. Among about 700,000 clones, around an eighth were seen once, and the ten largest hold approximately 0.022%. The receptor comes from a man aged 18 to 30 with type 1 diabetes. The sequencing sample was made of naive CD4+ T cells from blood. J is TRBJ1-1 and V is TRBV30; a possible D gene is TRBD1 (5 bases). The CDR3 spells CAWSSYRKNTEAFF. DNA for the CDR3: TGTGCCTGGAGTTCCTACAGGAAGAACACTGAAGCTTTCTTT.